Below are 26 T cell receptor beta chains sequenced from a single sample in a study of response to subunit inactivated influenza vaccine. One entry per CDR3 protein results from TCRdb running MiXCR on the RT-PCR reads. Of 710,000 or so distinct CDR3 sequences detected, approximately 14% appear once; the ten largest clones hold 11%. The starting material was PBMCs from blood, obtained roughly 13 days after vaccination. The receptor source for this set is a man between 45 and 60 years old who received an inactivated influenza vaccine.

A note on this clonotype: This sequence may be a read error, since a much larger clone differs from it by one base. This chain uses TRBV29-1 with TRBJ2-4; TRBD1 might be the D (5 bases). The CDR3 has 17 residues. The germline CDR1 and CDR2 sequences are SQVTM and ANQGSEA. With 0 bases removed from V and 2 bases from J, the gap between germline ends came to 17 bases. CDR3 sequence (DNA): TGCAGCGTTGAAGATCAGATGGGGCGTTCGACCAAAAACATTCAGTACTTC. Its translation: CSVEDQMGRSTKNIQYF.

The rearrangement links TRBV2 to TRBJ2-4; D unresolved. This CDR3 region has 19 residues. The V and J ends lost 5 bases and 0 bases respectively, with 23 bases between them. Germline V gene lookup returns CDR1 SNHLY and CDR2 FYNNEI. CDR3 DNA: TGTGCCAGCAGTTTTGGGGTCGAACGGTCCAAGGTAGCCAAAAACATTCAGTACTTC. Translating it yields CASSFGVERSKVAKNIQYF. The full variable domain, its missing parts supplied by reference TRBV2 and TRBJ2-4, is EPEVTQTPSHQVTQMGQEVILRCVPISNHLYFYWYRQILGQKVEFLVSFYNNEISEKSEIFDDQFSVERPDGSNFTLKIRSTKLEDSAMYFCASSFGVERSKVAKNIQYFGAGTRLSVL.

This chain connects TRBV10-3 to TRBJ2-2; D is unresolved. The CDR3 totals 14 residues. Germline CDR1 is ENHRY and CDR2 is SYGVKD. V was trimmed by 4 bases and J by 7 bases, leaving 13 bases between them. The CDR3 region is CAISGVQWGGELFF. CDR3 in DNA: TGTGCCATCAGTGGCGTCCAGTGGGGCGGGGAGCTGTTTTTT.

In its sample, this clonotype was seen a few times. CDR3 DNA sequence: TGTGCCAGCAGCGACGGGGGTCACGTGATAGGGAGTGCGCAGTATTTT. Translating gives CASSDGGHVIGSAQYF. This chain joins TRBV7-3 and TRBJ2-3; TRBD2 is a possible D gene (6 bases). The germline V gene encodes CDR1 SGHTA and CDR2 FQGTGA. With 5 bases removed from V and 10 bases from J, the gap between germline ends came to 25 bases. This CDR3 spans 16 amino acids.

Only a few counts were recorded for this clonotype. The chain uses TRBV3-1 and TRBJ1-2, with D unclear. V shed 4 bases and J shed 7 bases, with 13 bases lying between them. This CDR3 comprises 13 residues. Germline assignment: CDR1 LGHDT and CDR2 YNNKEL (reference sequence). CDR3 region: CASSPSSTAGYTF. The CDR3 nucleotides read TGTGCCAGCAGCCCGTCGAGTACCGCTGGCTACACCTTC.

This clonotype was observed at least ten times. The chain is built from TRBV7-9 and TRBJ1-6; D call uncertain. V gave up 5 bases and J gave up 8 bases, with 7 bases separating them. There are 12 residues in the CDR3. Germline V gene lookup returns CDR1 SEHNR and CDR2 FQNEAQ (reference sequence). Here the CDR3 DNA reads TGTGCCAGCAGCGAGCGTGATTCACCCCTCCACTTT. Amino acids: CASSERDSPLHF. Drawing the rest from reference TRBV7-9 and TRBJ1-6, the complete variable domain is DTGVSQNPRHKITKRGQNVTFRCDPISEHNRLYWYRQTLGQGPEFLTYFQNEAQLEKSRLLSDRFSAERPKGSFSTLEIQRTEQGDSAMYLCASSERDSPLHFGNGTRLTVT.

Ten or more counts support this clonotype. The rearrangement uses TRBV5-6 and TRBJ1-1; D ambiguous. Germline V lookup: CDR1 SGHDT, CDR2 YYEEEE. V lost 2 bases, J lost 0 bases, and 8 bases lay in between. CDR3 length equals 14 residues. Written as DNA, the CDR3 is TGTGCCAGCAGCTTAGGGTTCATGAACACTGAAGCTTTCTTT. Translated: CASSLGFMNTEAFF. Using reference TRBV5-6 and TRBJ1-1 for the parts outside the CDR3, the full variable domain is DAGVTQSPTHLIKTRGQQVTLRCSPKSGHDTVSWYQQALGQGPQFIFQYYEEEERQRGNFPDRFSGHQFPNYSSELNVNALLLGDSALYLCASSLGFMNTEAFFGQGTRLTVV.

CDR3 in DNA: TGTGCCAGCAGCCAAGATCTAAGGGGACCACTAGCCGGGGAGCTGTTTTTT. Translating gives CASSQDLRGPLAGELFF. J is TRBJ2-2 and V is TRBV3-1, with D tentatively TRBD1 or TRBD2 (5 bases each). There are 17 residues in the CDR3. V lost 0 bases and J 6 bases, leaving 17 bases between the germline ends. Germline CDR1 and CDR2: LGHDT and YNNKEL (reference sequence).

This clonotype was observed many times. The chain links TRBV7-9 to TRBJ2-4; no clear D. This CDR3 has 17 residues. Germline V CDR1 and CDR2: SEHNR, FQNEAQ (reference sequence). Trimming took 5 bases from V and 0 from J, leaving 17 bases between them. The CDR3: CASSRISDPLAKNIQYF. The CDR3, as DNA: TGTGCCAGCAGCCGTATATCGGACCCACTAGCCAAAAACATTCAGTACTTC.

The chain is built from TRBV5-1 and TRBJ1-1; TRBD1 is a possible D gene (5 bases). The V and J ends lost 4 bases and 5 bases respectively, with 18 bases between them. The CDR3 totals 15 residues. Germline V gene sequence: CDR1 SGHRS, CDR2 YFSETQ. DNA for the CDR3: TGCGCCAGCAGCCCAATGCCAGGGAGACAGACTGAAGCTTTCTTT. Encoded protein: CASSPMPGRQTEAFF. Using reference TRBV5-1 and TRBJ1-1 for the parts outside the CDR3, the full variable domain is KAGVTQTPRYLIKTRGQQVTLSCSPISGHRSVSWYQQTPGQGLQFLFEYFSETQRNKGNFPGRFSGRQFSNSRSEMNVSTLELGDSALYLCASSPMPGRQTEAFFGQGTRLTVV.

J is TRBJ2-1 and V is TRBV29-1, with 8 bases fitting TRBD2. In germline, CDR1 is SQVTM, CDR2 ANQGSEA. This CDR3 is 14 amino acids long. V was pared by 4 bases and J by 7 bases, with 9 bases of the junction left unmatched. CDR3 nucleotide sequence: TGCAGCGTTGGGAACCGGGGGGGCCCAAATGAGCAGTTCTTC. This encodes CSVGNRGGPNEQFF.

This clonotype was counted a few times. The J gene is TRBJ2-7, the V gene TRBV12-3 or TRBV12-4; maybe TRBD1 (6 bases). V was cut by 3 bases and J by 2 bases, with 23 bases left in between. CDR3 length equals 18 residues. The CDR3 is CASSFGRPWGTQAYEQYF. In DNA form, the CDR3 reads TGTGCCAGCAGTTTTGGCCGCCCTTGGGGGACACAAGCCTACGAGCAGTACTTC.

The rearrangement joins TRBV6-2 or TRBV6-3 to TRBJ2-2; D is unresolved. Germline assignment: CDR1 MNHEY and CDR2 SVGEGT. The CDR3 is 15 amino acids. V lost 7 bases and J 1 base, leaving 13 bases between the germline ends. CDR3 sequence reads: CASTSVVWNTGELFF. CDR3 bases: TGTGCCAGCACTTCGGTAGTCTGGAACACCGGGGAGCTGTTTTTT.

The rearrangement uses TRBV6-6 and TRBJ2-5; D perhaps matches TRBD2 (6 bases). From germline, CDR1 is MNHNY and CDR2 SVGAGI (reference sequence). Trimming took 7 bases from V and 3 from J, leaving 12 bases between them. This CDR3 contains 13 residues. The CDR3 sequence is CASTNGREETQYF. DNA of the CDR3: TGTGCCAGCACCAACGGGAGAGAAGAGACCCAGTACTTC.

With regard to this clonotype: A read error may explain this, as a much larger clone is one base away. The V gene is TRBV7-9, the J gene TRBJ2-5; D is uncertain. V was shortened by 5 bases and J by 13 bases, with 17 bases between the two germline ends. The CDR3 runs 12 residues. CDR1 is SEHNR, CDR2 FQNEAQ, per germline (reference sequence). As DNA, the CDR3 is TGTGCCAGCAGCGCCGCTTGGGCTTCAATGTACTTC. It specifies CASSAAWASMYF.

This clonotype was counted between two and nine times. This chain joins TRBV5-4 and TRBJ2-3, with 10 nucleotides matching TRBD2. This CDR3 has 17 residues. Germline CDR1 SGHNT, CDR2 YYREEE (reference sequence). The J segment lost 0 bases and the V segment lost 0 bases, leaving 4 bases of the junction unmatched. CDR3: CASSLVGTSESTDTQYF. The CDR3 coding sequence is TGTGCCAGCAGCTTGGTTGGGACTAGCGAGAGCACAGATACGCAGTATTTT.

Written as DNA, the CDR3 is TGTGCCAGCAGCTTAGCGGTGGGCCGCTCCACAGATACGCAGTATTTT. It is translated as CASSLAVGRSTDTQYF. V usage is TRBV7-6 and J usage is TRBJ2-3; D is ambiguous. V lost 0 bases to trimming and J lost 2 bases, with 12 bases between them. This CDR3 has 16 amino acids. CDR1 and CDR2 (germline): SGHVS, FNYEAQ. Drawing the rest from reference TRBV7-6 and TRBJ2-3, the complete variable domain is GAGVSQSPRYKVTKRGQDVALRCDPISGHVSLYWYRQALGQGPEFLTYFNYEAQQDKSGLPNDRFSAERPEGSISTLTIQRTEQRDSAMYRCASSLAVGRSTDTQYFGPGTRLTVL.

As DNA, the CDR3 is TGTGCCAGCAGTGTAATGGGGCCGTCAGATACGCAGTATTTT. Protein: CASSVMGPSDTQYF. The V and J genes are TRBV27 and TRBJ2-3; a weak D match, TRBD1 (5 bases). Germline V gene data show CDR1 as MNHEY and CDR2 as SMNVEV (reference sequence). The length of the CDR3 is 14 residues. V was clipped by 5 bases and J by 4 bases, with 13 bases between them.

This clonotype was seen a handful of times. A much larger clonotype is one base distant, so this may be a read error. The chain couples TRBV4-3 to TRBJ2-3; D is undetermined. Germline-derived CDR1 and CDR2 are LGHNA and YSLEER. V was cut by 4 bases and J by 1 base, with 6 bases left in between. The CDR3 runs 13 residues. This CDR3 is CASSPAGTDTQYF. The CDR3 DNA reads TGCGCCAGCAGCCCCGCGGGCACAGATACGCAGTATTTT.

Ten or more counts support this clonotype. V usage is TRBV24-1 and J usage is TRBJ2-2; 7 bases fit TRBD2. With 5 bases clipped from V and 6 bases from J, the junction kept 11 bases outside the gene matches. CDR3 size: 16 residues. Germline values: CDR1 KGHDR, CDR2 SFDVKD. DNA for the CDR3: TGTGCCACCAGTGCCCCGGGGAGGGGTAACGCCGGGGAGCTGTTTTTT. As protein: CATSAPGRGNAGELFF.

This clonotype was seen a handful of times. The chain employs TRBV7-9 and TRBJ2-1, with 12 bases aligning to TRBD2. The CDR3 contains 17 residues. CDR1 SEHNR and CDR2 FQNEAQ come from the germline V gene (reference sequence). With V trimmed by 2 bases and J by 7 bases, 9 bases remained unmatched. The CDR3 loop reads CASSLPTGLAGRNEQFF. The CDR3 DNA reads TGTGCCAGCAGCTTACCCACTGGACTAGCGGGGAGAAATGAGCAGTTCTTC.

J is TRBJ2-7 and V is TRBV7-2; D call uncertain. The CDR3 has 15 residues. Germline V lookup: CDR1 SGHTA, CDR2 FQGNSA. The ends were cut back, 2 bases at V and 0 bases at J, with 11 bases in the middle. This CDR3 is CASSLNIVSSYEQYF. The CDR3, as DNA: TGTGCCAGCAGCTTAAACATCGTTAGCTCCTACGAGCAGTACTTC.

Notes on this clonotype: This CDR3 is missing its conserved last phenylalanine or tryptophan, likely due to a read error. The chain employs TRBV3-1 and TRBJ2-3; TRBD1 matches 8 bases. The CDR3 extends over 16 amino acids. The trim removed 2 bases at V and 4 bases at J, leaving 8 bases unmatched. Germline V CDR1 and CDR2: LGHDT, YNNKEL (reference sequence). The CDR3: CASSQLGQGAADTQYL. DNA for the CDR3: TGTGCCAGCAGCCAACTAGGGCAGGGGGCTGCAGATACGCAGTATCTT.

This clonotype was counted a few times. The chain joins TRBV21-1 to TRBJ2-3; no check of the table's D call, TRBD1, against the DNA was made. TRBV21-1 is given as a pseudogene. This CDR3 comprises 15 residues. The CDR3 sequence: CASSPHVAVTDTQYF. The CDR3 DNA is TGTGCCAGCAGCCCCCATGTGGCGGTCACAGATACGCAGTATTTT.

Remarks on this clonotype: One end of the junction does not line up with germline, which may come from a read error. Here the CDR3 reads CASSVSTGTTNEKLFF. The CDR3 nucleotides read TGTGCCAGCAGCGTTAGTACCGGGACAACGAATGAAAAACTGTTTTTT. This chain connects TRBV9 to TRBJ1-4; TRBD1 is a possible D gene (6 bases). The CDR3 is 16 residues long. CDR1 and CDR2 (germline): SGDLS, YYNGEE.

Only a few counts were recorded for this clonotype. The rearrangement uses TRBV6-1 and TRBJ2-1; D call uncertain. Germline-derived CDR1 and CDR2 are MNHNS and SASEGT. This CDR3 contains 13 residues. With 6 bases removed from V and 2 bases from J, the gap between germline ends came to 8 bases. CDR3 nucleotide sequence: TGTGCCAGCAGCCAAAATACCTACAATGAGCAGTTCTTC. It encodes CASSQNTYNEQFF.